A single sample gave rise to the 5 T cell receptor beta chains below, sequenced in a study of cytomegalovirus exposure and HLA in healthy donors. Primers included in the PCR were 60 Vbeta and 13 Jbeta primers. Generated by immunoSEQ multiplex PCR, the TCRdb table keeps only in-frame clones and is missing some. The sample includes 110,000 to 150,000 clones, approximately 82% of them seen just once. The specimen was PBMCs. These receptor sequences come from a woman in her sixties in good health and CMV-seropositive.

The CDR3 DNA sequence: TGTGCCAGCAGCTTGGTTCCTAGTATAGAGACCCAGTACTTC. Amino acid sequence: CASSLVPSIETQYF. The V and J genes are TRBV5-6 and TRBJ2-5; D unresolved. V lost 0 bases to trimming and J lost 4 bases, with 10 bases between them. This CDR3 is 14 amino acids long. CDR1 is SGHDT, CDR2 YYEEEE, per germline. Based on the CDR3 plus reference TRBV5-6 and TRBJ2-5, the full variable domain is DAGVTQSPTHLIKTRGQQVTLRCSPKSGHDTVSWYQQALGQGPQFIFQYYEEEERQRGNFPDRFSGHQFPNYSSELNVNALLLGDSALYLCASSLVPSIETQYFGPGTRLLVL.

This chain links TRBV6-1 with TRBJ1-2; D ambiguous. This CDR3 comprises 13 residues. CDR1 is MNHNS and CDR2 is SASEGT in the germline V gene. V shed 5 bases and J shed 2 bases, with 9 bases lying between them. CDR3 amino acids: CASSLTDNYGYTF. CDR3 sequence (DNA): TGTGCCAGCAGTTTAACAGACAACTATGGCTACACCTTC.

The chain's CDR3 is CASSYEAGVQSEQYF. The CDR3 coding sequence is TGTGCCAGCAGTTATGAAGCGGGAGTTCAGTCTGAGCAGTACTTC. This rearrangement joins TRBV7-2 to TRBJ2-7; 8 bases align to TRBD2. The CDR3 spans 15 residues. In germline, CDR1 is SGHTA, CDR2 FQGNSA. Germline trimming cut 6 bases from V and 7 bases from J; bases unmatched to any gene: 14.

With regard to this clone: This sample also contains other DNA sequences that code for the same CDR3. The V call is TRBV18, the J call TRBJ2-3; D unresolved. V was cut by 2 bases and J by 1 base, with 7 bases left in between. This CDR3 is built from 14 residues. The germline CDR1 and CDR2 sequences are KGHSH and LQKENI. CDR3 amino acids: CASSPGQGTDTQYF. CDR3 sequence (DNA): TGTGCCAGCTCACCAGGGCAGGGCACAGATACGCAGTATTTT.

This sequence joins TRBV27 and TRBJ2-7; 8 bases align to TRBD1. The CDR3 covers 14 residues. Germline CDR1 and CDR2: MNHEY and SMNVEV (reference sequence). The J segment lost 3 bases and the V segment lost 5 bases, leaving 6 bases of the junction unmatched. In nucleotides, the CDR3 is TGTGCCAGCAGTGCCGGACAGGGCTTCTACGAGCAGTACTTC. The encoded protein is CASSAGQGFYEQYF.